This TCR beta chain comes out of a study of CD8+ T cells in alopecia areata. Study background: Tofacitinib treatment spanned 6 to 18 months, with 6 months off drug afterward.

The V and J ends lost 4 bases and 2 bases, in that order; junction bases with no gene match: 3. The germline V gene has CDR1 KGHSH and CDR2 LQKENI. The CDR3 covers 15 residues. This clone came up a few times. Its specificity is not known. Additional DNA sequences in this sample encode the identical CDR3. Study-level results: It was less clear whether patients shared TCRs than it was in mice, possibly because of HLA. Scalp specimens additionally yield sequences from normal skin's resident alphabeta T cells. Lesional tissue from the scalp (especially in alopecia totalis/universalis) showed higher clonality than normal scalp.

Researchers took lesional scalp punch biopsies and peripheral blood from people who were alopecia areata patients. Sequencing used cDNA as its template, made by extracting RNA and reverse transcribing it. Assay used: immunoSEQ multiplex PCR; TCRdb lists only in-frame clones, some missing. The sample contains approximately 11,000 clones, roughly 57% of which appear only once. Sequencing input: skin. The clonotype originates from a human donor with alopecia areata. The chain employs TRBV18 and TRBJ1-2; 11 bases map to TRBD1. The CDR3 nucleotides read TGTGCCAGCTCACGGACAGGGGGCGAAAACTATGGCTACACCTTC. This sequence encodes CASSRTGGENYGYTF.